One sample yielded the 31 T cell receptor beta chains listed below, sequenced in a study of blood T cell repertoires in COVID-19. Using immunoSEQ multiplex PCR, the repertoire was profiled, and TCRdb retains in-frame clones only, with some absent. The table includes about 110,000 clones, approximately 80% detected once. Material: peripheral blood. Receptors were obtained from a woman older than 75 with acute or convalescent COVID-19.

In nucleotides, the CDR3 is TGTGCCATCAGTGAACAGTCACAGGCTTACGAGCAGTACTTC. It codes for CAISEQSQAYEQYF. This sequence joins TRBV10-3 and TRBJ2-7, with a tentative D call TRBD1 (5 bases). Trimming removed 3 bases at V and 4 bases at J, with 13 bases between. This CDR3 is built from 14 residues. Per germline, CDR1 ENHRY and CDR2 SYGVKD.

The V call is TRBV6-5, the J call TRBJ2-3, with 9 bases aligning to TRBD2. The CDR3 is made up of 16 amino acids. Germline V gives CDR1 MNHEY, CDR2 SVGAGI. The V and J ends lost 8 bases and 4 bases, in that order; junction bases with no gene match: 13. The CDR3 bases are TGTGCCAGCCGTTCCCTGGCGGGAGGGGTCTCAGATACGCAGTATTTT. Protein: CASRSLAGGVSDTQYF.

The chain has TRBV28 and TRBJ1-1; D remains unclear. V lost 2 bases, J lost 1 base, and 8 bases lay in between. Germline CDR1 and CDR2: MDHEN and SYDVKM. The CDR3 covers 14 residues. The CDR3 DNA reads TGTGCCAGCAGTTTAGTTTCTTGGAACACTGAAGCTTTCTTT. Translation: CASSLVSWNTEAFF.

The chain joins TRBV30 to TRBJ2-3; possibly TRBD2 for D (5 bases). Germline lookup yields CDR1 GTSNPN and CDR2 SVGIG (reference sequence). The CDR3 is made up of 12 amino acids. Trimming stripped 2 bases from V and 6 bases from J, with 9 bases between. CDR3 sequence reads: CAWSNTGDTQYF. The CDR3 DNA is TGTGCCTGGAGTAATACGGGGGATACGCAGTATTTT. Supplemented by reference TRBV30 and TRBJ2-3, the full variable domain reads SQTIHQWPATLVQPVGSPLSLECTVEGTSNPNLYWYRQAAGRGLQLLFYSVGIGQISSEVPQNLSASRPQDRQFILSSKKLLLSDSGFYLCAWSNTGDTQYFGPGTRLTVL.

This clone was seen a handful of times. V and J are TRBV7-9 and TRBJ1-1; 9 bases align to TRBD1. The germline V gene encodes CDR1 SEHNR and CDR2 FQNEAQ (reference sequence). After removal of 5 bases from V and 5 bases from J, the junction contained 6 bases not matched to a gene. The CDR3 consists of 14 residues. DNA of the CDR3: TGTGCCAGCAGCCCGGACAGGGGTGGAACTGAAGCTTTCTTT. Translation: CASSPDRGGTEAFF.

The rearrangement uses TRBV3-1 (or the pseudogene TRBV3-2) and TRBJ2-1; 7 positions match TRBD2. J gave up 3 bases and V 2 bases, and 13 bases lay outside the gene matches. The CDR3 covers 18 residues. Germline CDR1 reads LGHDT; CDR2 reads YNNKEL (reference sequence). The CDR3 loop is CASSQPYHSGFYYNEQFF. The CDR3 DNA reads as TGTGCCAGCAGCCAACCGTACCATAGCGGGTTCTACTACAATGAGCAGTTCTTC.

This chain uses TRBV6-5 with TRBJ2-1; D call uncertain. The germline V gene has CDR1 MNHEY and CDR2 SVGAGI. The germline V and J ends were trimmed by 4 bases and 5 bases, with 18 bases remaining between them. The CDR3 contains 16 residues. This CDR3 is CASSSEGRLYNNEQFF. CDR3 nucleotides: TGTGCCAGCAGTTCCGAAGGTAGACTGTACAACAATGAGCAGTTCTTC.

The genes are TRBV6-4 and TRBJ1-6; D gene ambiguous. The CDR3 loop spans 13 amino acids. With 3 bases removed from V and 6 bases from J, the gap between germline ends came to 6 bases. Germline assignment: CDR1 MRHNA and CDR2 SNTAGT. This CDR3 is CASSELRNSPLHF. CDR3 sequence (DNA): TGTGCCAGCAGTGAATTGCGTAATTCACCCCTCCACTTT.

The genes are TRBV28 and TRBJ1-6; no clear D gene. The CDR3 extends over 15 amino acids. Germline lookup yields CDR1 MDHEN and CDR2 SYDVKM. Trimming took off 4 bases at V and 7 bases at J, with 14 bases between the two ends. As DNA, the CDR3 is TGTGCCAGCAGTTATTCGGGTTTTAGAAATTCACCCCTCCACTTT. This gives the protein CASSYSGFRNSPLHF.

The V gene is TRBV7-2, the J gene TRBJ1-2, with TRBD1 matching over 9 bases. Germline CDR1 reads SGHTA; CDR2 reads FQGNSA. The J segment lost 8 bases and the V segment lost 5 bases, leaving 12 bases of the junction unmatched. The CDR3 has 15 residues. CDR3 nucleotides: TGTGCCAGCAGCCATCCGCCCGGACAGGGGTACGGCTACACCTTC. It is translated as CASSHPPGQGYGYTF.

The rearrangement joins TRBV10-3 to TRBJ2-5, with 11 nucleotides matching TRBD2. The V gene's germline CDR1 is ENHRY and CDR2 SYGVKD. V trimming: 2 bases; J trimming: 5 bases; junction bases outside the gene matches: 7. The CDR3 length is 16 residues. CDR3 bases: TGTGCCATCAGTGAGGGCGCTAGCGGGAGGCTGGAGACCCAGTACTTC. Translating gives CAISEGASGRLETQYF.

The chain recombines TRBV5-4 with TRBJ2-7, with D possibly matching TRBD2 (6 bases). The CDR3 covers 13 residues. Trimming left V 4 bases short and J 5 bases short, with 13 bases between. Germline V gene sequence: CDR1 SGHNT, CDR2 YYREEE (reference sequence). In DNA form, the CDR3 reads TGTGCCAGCAGCGGGACTGCGCGGCACGAGCAGTACTTC. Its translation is CASSGTARHEQYF.

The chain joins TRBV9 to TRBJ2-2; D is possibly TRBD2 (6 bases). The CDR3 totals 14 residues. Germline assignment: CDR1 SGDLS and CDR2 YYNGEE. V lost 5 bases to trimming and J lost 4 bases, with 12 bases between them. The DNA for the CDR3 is TGTGCCAGCAGGGGGGGAGGAGGCACCGGGGAGCTGTTTTTT. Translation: CASRGGGGTGELFF.

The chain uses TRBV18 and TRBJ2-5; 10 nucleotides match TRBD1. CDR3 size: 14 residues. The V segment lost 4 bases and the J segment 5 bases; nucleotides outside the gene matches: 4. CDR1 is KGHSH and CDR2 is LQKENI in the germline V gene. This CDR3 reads CASSQGQGLETQYF. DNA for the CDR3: TGTGCCAGCTCACAGGGACAGGGGTTGGAGACCCAGTACTTC.

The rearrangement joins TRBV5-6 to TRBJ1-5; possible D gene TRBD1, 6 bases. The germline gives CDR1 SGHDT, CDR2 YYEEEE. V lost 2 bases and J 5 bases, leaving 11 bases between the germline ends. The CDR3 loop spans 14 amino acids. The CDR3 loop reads CASSFRAGDQPQHF. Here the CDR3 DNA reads TGTGCCAGCAGCTTTAGGGCAGGGGATCAGCCCCAGCATTTT.

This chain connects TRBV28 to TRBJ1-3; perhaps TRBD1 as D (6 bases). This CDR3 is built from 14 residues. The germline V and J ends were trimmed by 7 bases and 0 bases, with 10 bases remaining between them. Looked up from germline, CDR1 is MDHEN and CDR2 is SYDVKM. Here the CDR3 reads CASTGQPSGNTIYF. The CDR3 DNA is TGTGCCAGCACAGGACAGCCCTCTGGAAACACCATATATTTT.

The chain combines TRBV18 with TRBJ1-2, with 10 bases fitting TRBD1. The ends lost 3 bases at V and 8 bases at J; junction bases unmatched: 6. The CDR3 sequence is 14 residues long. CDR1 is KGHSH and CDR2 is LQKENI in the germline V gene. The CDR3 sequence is CASSPSGTGDGYTF. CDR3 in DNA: TGTGCCAGCTCACCTTCCGGGACAGGGGACGGCTACACCTTC.

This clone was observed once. DNA of the CDR3: TGTGCCAGCAGCGAACTCCGACAGGGGGCGCTCGGATATGGCTACACCTTC. This codes for CASSELRQGALGYGYTF. This sequence joins TRBV28 and TRBJ1-2, with 10 bases fitting TRBD1. The CDR3 totals 17 residues. V trimming: 6 bases; J trimming: 5 bases; junction bases outside the gene matches: 15. Germline V gene data show CDR1 as MDHEN and CDR2 as SYDVKM.

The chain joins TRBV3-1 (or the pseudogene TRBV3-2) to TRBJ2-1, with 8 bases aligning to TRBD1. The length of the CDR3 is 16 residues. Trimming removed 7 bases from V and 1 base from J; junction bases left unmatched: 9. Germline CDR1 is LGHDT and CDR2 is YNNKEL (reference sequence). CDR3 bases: TGTGCCAGCACCGCTACGGGGGACAGGTCCTACAATGAGCAGTTCTTC. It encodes CASTATGDRSYNEQFF.

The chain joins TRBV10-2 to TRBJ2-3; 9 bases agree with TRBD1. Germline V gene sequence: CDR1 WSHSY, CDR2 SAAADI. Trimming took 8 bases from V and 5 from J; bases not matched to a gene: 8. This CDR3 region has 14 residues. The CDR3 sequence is CASCRDRAEDTQYF. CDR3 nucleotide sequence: TGCGCCAGCTGCAGGGACAGGGCGGAAGATACGCAGTATTTT.

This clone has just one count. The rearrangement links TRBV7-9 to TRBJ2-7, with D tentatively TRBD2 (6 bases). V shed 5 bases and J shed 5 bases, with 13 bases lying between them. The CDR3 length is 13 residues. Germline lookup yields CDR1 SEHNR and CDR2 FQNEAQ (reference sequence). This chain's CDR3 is CASSLSAGHEQYV. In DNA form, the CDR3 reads TGTGCCAGCAGCCTTAGTGCGGGACACGAGCAGTACGTC.

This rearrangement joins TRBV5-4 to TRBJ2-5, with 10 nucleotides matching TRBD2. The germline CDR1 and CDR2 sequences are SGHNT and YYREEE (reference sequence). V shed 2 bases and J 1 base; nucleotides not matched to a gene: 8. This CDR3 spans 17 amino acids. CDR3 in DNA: TGTGCCAGCAGCTTATTTAGCGGGAGGCCAGGCCAAGAGACCCAGTACTTC. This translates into CASSLFSGRPGQETQYF.

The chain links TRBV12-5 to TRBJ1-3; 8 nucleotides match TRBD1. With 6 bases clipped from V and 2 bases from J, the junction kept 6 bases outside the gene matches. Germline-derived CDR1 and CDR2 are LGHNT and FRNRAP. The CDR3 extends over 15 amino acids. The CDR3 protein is CASGPDRGTGNTIYF. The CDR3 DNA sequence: TGTGCTAGTGGCCCAGACAGGGGAACTGGAAACACCATATATTTT.

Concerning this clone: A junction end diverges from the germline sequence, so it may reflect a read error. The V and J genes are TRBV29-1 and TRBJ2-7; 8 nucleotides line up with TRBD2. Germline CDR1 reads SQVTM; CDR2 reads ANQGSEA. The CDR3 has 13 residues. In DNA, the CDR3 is TGCAGCGTCGAAGCGGGAGCGGGTTACGAGCAGTACTTC. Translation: CSVEAGAGYEQYF.

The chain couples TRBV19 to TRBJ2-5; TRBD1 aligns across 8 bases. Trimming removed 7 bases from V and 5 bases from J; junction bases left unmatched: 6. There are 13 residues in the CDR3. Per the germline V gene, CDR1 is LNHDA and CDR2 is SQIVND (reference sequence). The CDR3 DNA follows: TGTGCCAGTAAAGGACAGGGATGGGAGACCCAGTACTTC. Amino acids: CASKGQGWETQYF. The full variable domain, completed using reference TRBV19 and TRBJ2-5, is DGGITQSPKYLFRKEGQNVTLSCEQNLNHDAMYWYRQDPGQGLRLIYYSQIVNDFQKGDIAEGYSVSREKKESFPLTVTSAQKNPTAFYLCASKGQGWETQYFGPGTRLLVL.

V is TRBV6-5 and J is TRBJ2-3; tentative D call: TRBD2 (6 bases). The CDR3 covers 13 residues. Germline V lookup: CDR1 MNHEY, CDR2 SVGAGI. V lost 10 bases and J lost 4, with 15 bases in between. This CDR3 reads CATTAPGADTQYF. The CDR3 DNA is TGTGCCACCACAGCCCCGGGAGCAGATACGCAGTATTTT.

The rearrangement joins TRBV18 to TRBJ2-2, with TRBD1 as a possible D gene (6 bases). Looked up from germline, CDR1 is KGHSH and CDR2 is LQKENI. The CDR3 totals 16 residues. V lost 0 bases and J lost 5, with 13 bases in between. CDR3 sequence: CASSPPNYRVTGELFF. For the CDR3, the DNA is TGTGCCAGCTCACCACCGAATTACAGGGTGACCGGGGAGCTGTTTTTT.

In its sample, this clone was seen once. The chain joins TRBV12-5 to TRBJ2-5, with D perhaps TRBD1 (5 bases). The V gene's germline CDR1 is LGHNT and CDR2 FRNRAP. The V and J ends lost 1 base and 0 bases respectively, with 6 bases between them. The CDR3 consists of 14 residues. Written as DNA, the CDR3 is TGTGCTAGTGGTTTGGGACAGCACCAAGAGACCCAGTACTTC. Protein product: CASGLGQHQETQYF.

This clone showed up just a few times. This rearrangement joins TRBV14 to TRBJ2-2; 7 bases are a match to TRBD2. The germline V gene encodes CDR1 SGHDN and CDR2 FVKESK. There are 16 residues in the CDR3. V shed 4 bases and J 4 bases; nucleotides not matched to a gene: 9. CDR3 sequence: CASSLRGSLFTGELFF. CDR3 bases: TGTGCCAGCAGCCTCCGCGGGAGCCTTTTCACCGGGGAGCTGTTTTTT.

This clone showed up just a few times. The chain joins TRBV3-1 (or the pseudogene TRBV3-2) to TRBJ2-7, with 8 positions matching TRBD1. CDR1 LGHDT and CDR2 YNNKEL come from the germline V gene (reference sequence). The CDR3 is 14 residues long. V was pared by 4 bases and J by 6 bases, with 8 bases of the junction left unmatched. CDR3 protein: CASSLGQGRREQYF. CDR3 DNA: TGTGCCAGCAGCCTCGGACAGGGTAGGCGCGAGCAGTACTTC.

The DNA for the CDR3 is TGTGCCAGCAGTTTGGTGGGAGGGGGACAATCAAGGGGCTACACCTTC. It yields the protein CASSLVGGGQSRGYTF. This sequence joins TRBV27 and TRBJ1-2; tentatively, D is TRBD1 (6 bases). The germline CDR1 and CDR2 sequences are MNHEY and SMNVEV (reference sequence). V lost 3 bases and J 8 bases, leaving 22 bases between the germline ends. This CDR3 region has 16 residues.